Described below is a single TCR beta chain sequence and its context. Its cognate antigen is unknown. V shed 7 bases and J shed 4 bases, with 13 bases lying between them. The CDR3 is made up of 13 amino acids. Germline V CDR1 and CDR2: LNHDA, SQIVND (reference sequence). This table comes from immunoSEQ multiplex PCR, and its TCRdb copy is limited to in-frame clones, with some not included. Of 200,000 to 250,000 clones in the sample, 75% to 90% were seen once. The data stem from a study of cytomegalovirus exposure and HLA in healthy donors. General study findings and limits: For most TCR sequences rarity was the rule, although some public TCRs occurred in many donors. Investigators reported under 200 TCR beta chains as tied to cytomegalovirus.

The chain joins TRBV19 to TRBJ1-2; a weak D match, TRBD1 (6 bases). This clonotype was sampled from a woman aged 18 to 35 in good health and CMV-seronegative. The sequenced sample was PBMCs. The CDR3 DNA reads TGTGCCAGTAAAAGGACAGTGGGCTATGGCTACACCTTC. Translated, it gives CASKRTVGYGYTF.